The rows below give T cell receptor beta chains drawn from one sample of a study of blood T cell repertoires in COVID-19. Profiling relied on immunoSEQ multiplex PCR, and the TCRdb table lists in-frame clones only, not all of them. The sample holds 140,000 or so clones; more than 80% are singletons and the top ten take 4.5% to 5.5%. The sample taken for sequencing was peripheral blood. These receptors all come from a human donor in a cohort sampled during active COVID-19. The CDR3 runs from the conserved cysteine through the conserved F or W. A D gene is named only where the DNA matches it firmly. Only part of the rows carry a size: once, few, many, or a class if the clone is expanded.

clone_size	v_call	j_call	d_call	cdr3_aa	cdr3_nt
-	TRBV5-6	TRBJ2-2	-	CASSRGGNTGELFF	TGTGCCAGCAGCCGAGGGGGGAACACCGGGGAGCTGTTTTTT
-	TRBV10-3	TRBJ1-5	-	CAISERGSTNQPQHF	TGTGCCATCAGTGAGAGAGGGTCTACCAATCAGCCCCAGCATTTT
-	TRBV13	TRBJ1-1	TRBD1	CASSAAAGGAGTEAFF	TGTGCCAGCAGCGCCGCGGCAGGGGGCGCTGGCACTGAAGCTTTCTTT
-	TRBV9	TRBJ2-2	TRBD2	CASSALAGLNTGELFF	TGTGCCAGCAGCGCACTAGCGGGGTTAAACACCGGGGAGCTGTTTTTT
-	TRBV29-1	TRBJ2-5	TRBD1	CSVVALQGEETQYF	TGCAGCGTTGTCGCTCTACAGGGGGAAGAGACCCAGTACTTC
-	TRBV28	TRBJ2-6	TRBD1	CASSSLGQGGLGANVLTF	TGTGCCAGCAGCTCCCTGGGACAGGGGGGCCTGGGGGCCAACGTCCTGACTTTC
-	TRBV24-1	TRBJ2-1	TRBD2	CATSDPSRGVNNEQFF	TGTGCCACCAGTGACCCGTCGCGGGGGGTAAATAATGAGCAGTTCTTC
-	TRBV24-1	TRBJ2-3	TRBD2	CATSAGGASTDTQYF	TGTGCCACCAGTGCGGGGGGGGCGAGCACAGATACGCAGTATTTT
-	TRBV3-1/TRBV3-2	TRBJ2-5	-	CASSYGTVQETQYF	TGTGCCAGCAGCTACGGAACAGTCCAAGAGACCCAGTACTTC
-	TRBV9	TRBJ1-3	TRBD1	CASSVVGTGTGNTIYF	TGTGCCAGCAGCGTAGTTGGGACAGGTACTGGAAACACCATATATTTT
-	TRBV28	TRBJ2-7	-	CASSFSRTYEQYF	TGTGCCAGCAGTTTCTCCAGAACCTACGAGCAGTACTTC
-	TRBV28	TRBJ1-5	-	CASSLSTENQPQHF	TGTGCCAGCAGTTTAAGCACAGAGAATCAGCCCCAGCATTTT
few	TRBV7-9	TRBJ2-2	-	CASSLVGAVTGELFF	TGTGCCAGCAGCTTAGTGGGGGCGGTCACCGGGGAGCTGTTTTTT
-	TRBV5-4	TRBJ2-3	TRBD2	CASSLEAGGVTDTQYF	TGTGCCAGCAGCTTAGAAGCGGGGGGGGTCACAGATACGCAGTATTTT
-	TRBV9	TRBJ2-7	TRBD1	CASSARQGSEQYF	TGTGCCAGCAGCGCTCGACAGGGTTCCGAGCAGTACTTC
-	TRBV30	TRBJ1-5	-	CAWSVGAGNQPQHF	TGTGCCTGGAGTGTAGGGGCAGGGAATCAGCCCCAGCATTTT
-	TRBV27	TRBJ1-5	-	CASSLSISEPQHF	TGTGCCAGCAGTTTATCGATCTCGGAGCCCCAGCATTTT
-	TRBV2	TRBJ2-5	TRBD1	CASTGDREETQYF	TGTGCCAGCACCGGGGACAGAGAAGAGACCCAGTACTTC